This T cell receptor beta chain stems from a study of patients and donors after allogeneic stem cell transplantation (dated by TCRdb to the early 2020s). Receptor libraries were prepared by RT-PCR. The listed sequencing device is NextSeq 550. Clones were called with MiXCR by TCRdb after fastp trimmed the public reads at Q25, and only in-frame beta chains were retained. CDR3 protein sequences are deduplicated, and each keeps its most common genes and DNA. Present in this sample are about a million distinct CDR3 sequences, roughly 18% of which were seen just once. Jointly, the top ten make up 6% of the sample. This clonotype showed up just a few times. This clone's antigen is unknown. No much larger clonotype is one base removed from it; base qualities were not supplied. As encoded in the germline V gene, CDR1 is MGHRA while CDR2 is YSYEKL. At the junction V is shortened by 1 base and J by 5 bases; bases outside the gene matches: 4. The cysteine opens and the phenylalanine closes a CDR3 of 16 amino acids. Only the CDR3 region is kept as DNA, spanning 48 bases read in frame from base 1.

The sample was blood, either unsorted or a sorted T cell fraction (not recorded which). Recombination joined TRBV4-1 with TRBJ2-7; TRBD2 matches 14 bases in the middle. This sequence originates from a human donor who was either an allogeneic HSCT recipient or a stem cell or donor lymphocyte infusion donor (not recorded which). It is not recorded whose cells these are; they may come from a transplant donor. The CDR3 has the sequence CASSQARGLAGDEQYF. Here is the DNA: TGCGCCAGCAGCCAAGCTCGGGGACTAGCGGGAGACGAGCAGTACTTC.